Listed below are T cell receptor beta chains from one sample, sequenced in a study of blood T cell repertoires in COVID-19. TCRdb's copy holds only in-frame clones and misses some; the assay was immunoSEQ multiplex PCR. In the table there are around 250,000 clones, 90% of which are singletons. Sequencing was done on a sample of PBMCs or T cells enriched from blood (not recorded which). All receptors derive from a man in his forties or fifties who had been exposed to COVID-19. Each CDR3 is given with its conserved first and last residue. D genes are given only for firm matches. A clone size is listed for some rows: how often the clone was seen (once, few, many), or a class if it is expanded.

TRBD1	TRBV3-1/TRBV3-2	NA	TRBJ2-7	TGTGCCAGCACTCCGGGACAGGGCACCTACGAGCAGTACTTC	CASTPGQGTYEQYF
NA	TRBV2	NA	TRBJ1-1	TGTGCCAGCAGGGGCGCGAGGGTAGAAGCTTTCTTT	CASRGARVEAFF
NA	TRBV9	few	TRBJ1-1	TGTGCCAGCAGCGTAGTTGGGACTATGAACACTGAAGCTTTCTTT	CASSVVGTMNTEAFF
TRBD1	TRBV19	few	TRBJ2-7	TGTGCCAGTAGTCCGCGACAGGGGACACGGCAGTACTTC	CASSPRQGTRQYF
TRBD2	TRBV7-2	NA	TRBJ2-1	TGTGCCAGCAGTCCTAGCGGCGACTACAATGAGCAGTTCTTC	CASSPSGDYNEQFF
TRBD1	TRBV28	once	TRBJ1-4	TGTGCCAGCAGCCCCTTGGACAGGGGGCACGAAAAACTGTTTTTT	CASSPLDRGHEKLFF
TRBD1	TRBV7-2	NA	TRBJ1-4	TGTGCCAGCAGCTTACACAGGGGGGCAAAACTGTTTTTT	CASSLHRGAKLFF
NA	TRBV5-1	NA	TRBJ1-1	TGCGCCAGCAGCTTGGGTGGTCAGTCTTACACTGAAGCTTTCTTT	CASSLGGQSYTEAFF
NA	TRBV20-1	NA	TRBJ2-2	TGCAGTGCTAGTTTCCCAGGTGGGACCGGGGAGCTGTTTTTT	CSASFPGGTGELFF
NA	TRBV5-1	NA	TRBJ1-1	TGCGCCAGCAGCTTGTGGGGGGTCGGCACTGAAGCTTTCTTT	CASSLWGVGTEAFF
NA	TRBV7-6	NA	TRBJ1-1	TGTGCCAGCAGCCTAAGCGACAGGATGAACACTGAAGCTTTCTTT	CASSLSDRMNTEAFF
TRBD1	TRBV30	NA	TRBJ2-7	TGTGCCTGGAACAGGGACAGGCTCGGCGAGCAGTACTTC	CAWNRDRLGEQYF
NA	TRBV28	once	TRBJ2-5	TGTGCCAGCTGTCCACCGGTAGGGTCGGGGGAGACCCAGTACTTC	CASCPPVGSGETQYF
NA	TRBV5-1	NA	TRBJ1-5	TGCGCCAGCAGCTTTGAGGGGGAGCCCCAGCATTTT	CASSFEGEPQHF
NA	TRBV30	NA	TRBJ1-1	TGTGCCTGGAGTGGAACCCAGGGGTTTTCTGAAGCTTTCTTT	CAWSGTQGFSEAFF
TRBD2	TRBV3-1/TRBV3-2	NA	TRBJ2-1	TGTGCCAGGACTAGCGGGAGAGGTGAGCAGTTCTTC	CARTSGRGEQFF
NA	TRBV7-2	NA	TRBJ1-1	TGTGCCAGCAGCTTTTGGGGCAGCATGAACACTGAAGCTTTCTTT	CASSFWGSMNTEAFF
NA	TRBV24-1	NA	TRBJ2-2	TGTGCCACCAGTGATTTGTACGGGACTGCGGACACCGGGGAGCTGTTTTTT	CATSDLYGTADTGELFF
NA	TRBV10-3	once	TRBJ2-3	TGTGCCATCAGTGAAGCGGGCCGCACAGATACGCAGTATTTT	CAISEAGRTDTQYF
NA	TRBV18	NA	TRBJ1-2	TGTGCCAGCTCACCACCGGGACAAATTTATGGCTACACCTTC	CASSPPGQIYGYTF
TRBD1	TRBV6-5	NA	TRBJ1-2	TGTGCCAGCAAGAAATTAAGACAGGGATCCTATGGCTACACCTTC	CASKKLRQGSYGYTF
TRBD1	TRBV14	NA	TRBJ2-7	TGTGCCAGCAGCCAAGGGACAGGGGGGACCTACGAGCAGTACTTC	CASSQGTGGTYEQYF
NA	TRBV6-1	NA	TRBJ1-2	TGTGCCAGCAGTGAAGCGGGGCAGTTCTATGGCTACACCTTC	CASSEAGQFYGYTF
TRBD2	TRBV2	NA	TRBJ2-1	TGTGCCAGCAGTCTAGCGGGGGGGCTTTGGGTTGAGCAGTTCTTC	CASSLAGGLWVEQFF
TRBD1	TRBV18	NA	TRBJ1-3	TGTGCCAGCTCACCGGGACAGGGGAATGGAAACACCATATATTTT	CASSPGQGNGNTIYF
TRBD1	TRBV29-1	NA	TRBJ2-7	TGCAGCGTGTGGGGGACAGGGACCCTAAGCTACGAGCAGTACTTC	CSVWGTGTLSYEQYF
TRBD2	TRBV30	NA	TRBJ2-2	TGTGCCTGGAGTGGACTAGCGGGAGCCGCCGGGGAGCTGTTTTTT	CAWSGLAGAAGELFF
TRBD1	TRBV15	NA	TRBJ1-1	TGTGCCACCAGCCCGGGACAGCCGAACACTGAAGCTTTCTTT	CATSPGQPNTEAFF
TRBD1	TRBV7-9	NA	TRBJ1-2	TGTGCCAGCAGCCCACAGGGGGGCGGCTATGGCTACACCTTC	CASSPQGGGYGYTF
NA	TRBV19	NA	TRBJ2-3	TGTGCCAGTAGTTTTACGGGAGCCCCAGATACGCAGTATTTT	CASSFTGAPDTQYF
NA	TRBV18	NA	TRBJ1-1	TGTGCCAGCTCACAGTCCCCGGGCACTGAAGCTTTCTTT	CASSQSPGTEAFF
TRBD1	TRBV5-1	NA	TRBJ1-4	TGCGCCAGCAGCCATGGGACAGGGGGCGAAAAACTGTTTTTT	CASSHGTGGEKLFF
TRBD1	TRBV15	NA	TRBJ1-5	TGTGCCACCAGCCAGGACAGGGTAGGGCAGCCCCAGCATTTT	CATSQDRVGQPQHF
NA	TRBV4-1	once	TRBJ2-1	TGCGCCAGCAGCCATACAGGGAGGGACGACAATGAGCAGTTCTTC	CASSHTGRDDNEQFF
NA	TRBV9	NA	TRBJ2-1	TGTGCCAGCAGCGTACTAGGAAGGGGGGGATACAATGAGCAGTTCTTC	CASSVLGRGGYNEQFF
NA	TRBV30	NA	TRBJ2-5	TGTGCCTTTACAGGGCTGGAGACCCAGTACTTC	CAFTGLETQYF
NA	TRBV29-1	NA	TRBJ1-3	TGCAGCGTTGTACAGAGCTCTGGAAACACCATATATTTT	CSVVQSSGNTIYF
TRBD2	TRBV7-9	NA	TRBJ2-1	TGTGCCAGCAGCTCAGGGACTAGCGGCTACAATGAGCAGTTCTTC	CASSSGTSGYNEQFF
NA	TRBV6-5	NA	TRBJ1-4	TGTGCCAGCAGAAATAGTGGGGGCGATGAAAAACTGTTTTTT	CASRNSGGDEKLFF
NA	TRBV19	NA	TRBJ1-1	TGTGCCAGTGCTATCGTGCGGGACACTGAAGCTTTCTTT	CASAIVRDTEAFF
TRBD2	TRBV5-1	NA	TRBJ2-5	TGCGCCAGCAGTCGGGAGGGAGAGACCCAGTACTTC	CASSREGETQYF
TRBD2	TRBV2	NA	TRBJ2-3	TGTGCCAGCAGTAAGACGGGACTAGGCACAGATACGCAGTATTTT	CASSKTGLGTDTQYF
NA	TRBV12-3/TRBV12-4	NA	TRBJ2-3	TGTGCCAGCAGTTTACAAGGGGTGGATACGCAGTATTTT	CASSLQGVDTQYF
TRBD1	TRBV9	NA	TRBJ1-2	TGTGCCAGCAGCGGACCGACAGGGGCTCCTAGTGGCTACACCTTC	CASSGPTGAPSGYTF
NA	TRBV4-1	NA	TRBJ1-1	TGCGCCAGCAGCCAAGAGGGGCTCGGCACTGAAGCTTTCTTT	CASSQEGLGTEAFF
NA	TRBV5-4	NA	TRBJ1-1	TGTGCCAGCAAGTCATCCCAGGGGAACACTGAAGCTTTCTTT	CASKSSQGNTEAFF
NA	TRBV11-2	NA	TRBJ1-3	TGTGCCAGCAGCTTAGGTTACAGGGTAGCGTCCGAAAACACCATATATTTT	CASSLGYRVASENTIYF
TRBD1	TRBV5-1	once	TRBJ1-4	TGCGCCAGCAGCTTCGGGACAGGGGATGAAAAACTGTTTTTT	CASSFGTGDEKLFF
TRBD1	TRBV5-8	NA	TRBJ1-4	TGTGCCAGCAGCTTAGAACAGGGGTATGAAAAACTGTTTTTT	CASSLEQGYEKLFF
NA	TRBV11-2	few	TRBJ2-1	TGTGCCAGCAGCGTTAGCTTTGAGCAGTTCTTC	CASSVSFEQFF